This T cell receptor beta chain derives from a study of tumor-infiltrating lymphocytes in primary liver carcinoma (dated 2017 in TCRdb). General notes on the study: Of the five patients, three men and two women aged 30 to 69 years, four had hepatocellular carcinoma and one had combined HCC and intrahepatic cholangiocarcinoma. To link TCRbeta repertoire diversity to the local molecular phenotype, the 25 tumor region samples were profiled with Agilent mRNA microarrays. Technical replicate repertoires showed high reproducibility, with mean shared-clone rates approximately 0.9 and correlation coefficients above 0.95. A total of 35 or so specimens from 5 patients went through TCRbeta repertoire sequencing, namely 25 tumor regions, 5 adjacent noncancerous liver tissues and 5 peripheral blood samples. For each liver tumor, the study sampled five regions along with adjacent normal tissue and blood, and applied TCRbeta repertoire sequencing, expression microarrays and whole-exome sequencing. The tumors of the five patients were staged as T1-T3 N0M0, with maximum diameters ranging from roughly 4 to 10 cm. Samples yielded roughly 3.5 to 7.13 million productive TCRbeta reads; read depth did not differ significantly between tissue types. What the research found in general, with its limitations: Because sequencing covered only the TCR beta chain and unpaired alpha chains were not captured, true repertoire diversity is likely underestimated. Since the samples were bulk and unsorted, there was no way to compare CD4+ and CD8+ T cell repertoires. Compared with blood, tumors had a significantly larger share of the repertoire taken up by the top 250 clones (p = 0.039). Only about 7-24% of top clones were found in all five regions of a tumor, suggesting spatial heterogeneity of tumor-infiltrating T cells. With just a few patients in the study, the authors point out that the findings should be validated in a larger study. Pairs of tumor regions showed greater repertoire overlap (mean around 35%) than tumor-adjacent pairs (roughly 17%) or tumor-blood pairs (roughly 15%), which is consistent with antigen-driven expansion.

Using a constant-region primer and ProtoScript II reverse transcriptase, TCRbeta-specific cDNA was reverse-transcribed from approximately 500 ng total RNA. The TCRbeta libraries were prepared through three rounds of nested multiplex PCR following a slightly modified ARM-PCR procedure. The first two PCR rounds used multiplex TRBV1-TRBV30 forward primers with a Cbeta reverse primer, each for approximately 11 cycles. Sample barcodes and Illumina adapters were added in a final 25-cycle PCR using Deep VentR polymerase. Before sequencing, amplicons of 200-500 bp were purified from gel using a QIAquick gel extraction kit. An Illumina HiSeq 2500 was used to sequence the TCRbeta amplicons with 250-bp paired-end reads. In the source study's methods: Trimmomatic v0.33 was used to quality-trim the reads, and FLASH v1.2.11 was used to merge paired reads so that full CDR3 sequences could be recovered. V, D and J germline segments were assigned to the rearranged TCRbeta sequences by MiGEC v1.2.1b. VDJtools v1.0.0 computed clonotype statistics and Shannon-Wiener diversity indices. Except for diversity analysis, only the 250 most abundant clonotypes of each sample were used in subsequent analyses to reduce sampling bias. TCRdb reworked the public reads: Q25 trimming with fastp, MiXCR clone assembly, productive beta chains retained. Each CDR3 protein gets just one entry, which takes the most common genes and DNA from the rows behind it. Clone size and V and J calls follow TCRdb, not the original study. The table for this sample lists 45,000 to 55,000 distinct CDR3 sequences; 55% to 75% of them were counted only once. The top ten clones comprise approximately 31% of the sample.

From its cysteine to its phenylalanine, the CDR3 spans 17 amino acids. Here the CDR3 DNA is all that survives: 51 bases in frame from base 1. The trim is 1 base for V and 0 bases for J, with a gap of 14 bases between the germline ends. In the germline V gene, CDR1 corresponds to SGHVS and CDR2 to FQNEAQ. Concerning this clonotype: The antigen it binds to is not known. No per-base quality is available; no much larger clone lies one base away.

Without any cell sorting, total RNA and DNA were co-extracted from approximately 22-30 mg of bulk tissue using the AllPrep DNA/RNA mini kit. Between November 2015 and early 2016, a handful of patients in China with histopathologically diagnosed primary liver carcinoma had their tumors surgically resected. Patients had chronic HBV infection and were treatment-naive at sampling. Five spatially separated regions were sampled per tumor: superior, inferior, left-lateral and right-lateral poles, plus the tumor centre. Histological examination found more than 75% viable tumor cells in every tumor sample. Fresh tumor and adjacent tissue pieces were bisected, with one half stored in RNAlater at -80 degrees C and the other half sent for histology.

The sample was liver tumor tissue from sampling region 5. This specimen's cell subset or site label, per the study, means: tumor region T5, tumor centre. The source of this sequence is a man aged 40-49 years with primary liver carcinoma and hepatitis B virus infection. The rearrangement joined TRBV7-8 to TRBJ2-3; no D gene is confidently identified. Here the CDR3 is given as CASSLDASVASTDTQYF. The DNA is TGTGCCAGCAGCTTAGATGCAAGTGTAGCCAGCACAGATACGCAGTATTTT.